This TCR beta chain was profiled in a study of blood T cell repertoires in COVID-19. Study as a whole: From T cells, B-cell-depleted T cells, or PBMCs came the material, which was cDNA or gDNA.

Participant-given clinical history determined each cohort assignment. The repertoire was sequenced with immunoSEQ multiplex PCR; TCRdb's copy has only in-frame clones and lacks some. The table has about 250,000 clones, over 80% seen once. CDR1 is GTSNPN, CDR2 SVGIG, per germline (reference sequence). CDR3 size: 12 residues. Trimming took off 0 bases at V and 7 bases at J, with 9 bases between the two ends. The sample comprised PBMCs or T cells enriched from blood (not recorded which). This receptor was taken from a woman aged 25 to 39 with acute COVID-19. The V call is TRBV30, the J call TRBJ1-2; D not resolved. The CDR3 coding sequence is TGTGCCTGGAGTGTAGTAGGCGGTGGCTACACCTTC. This codes for CAWSVVGGGYTF.